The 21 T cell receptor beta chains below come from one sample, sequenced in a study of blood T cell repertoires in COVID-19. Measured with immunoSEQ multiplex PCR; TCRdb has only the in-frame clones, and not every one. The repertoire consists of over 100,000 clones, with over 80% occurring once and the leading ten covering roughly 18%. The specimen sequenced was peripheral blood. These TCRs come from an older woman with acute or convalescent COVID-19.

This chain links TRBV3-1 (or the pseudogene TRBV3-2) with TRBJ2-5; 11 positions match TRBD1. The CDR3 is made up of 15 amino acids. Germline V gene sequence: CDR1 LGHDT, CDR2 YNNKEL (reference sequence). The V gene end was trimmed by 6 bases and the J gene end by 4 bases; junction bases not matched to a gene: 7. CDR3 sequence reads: CASRDRGRGGETQYF. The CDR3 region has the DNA TGTGCCAGCAGGGACAGGGGGCGCGGAGGAGAGACCCAGTACTTC.

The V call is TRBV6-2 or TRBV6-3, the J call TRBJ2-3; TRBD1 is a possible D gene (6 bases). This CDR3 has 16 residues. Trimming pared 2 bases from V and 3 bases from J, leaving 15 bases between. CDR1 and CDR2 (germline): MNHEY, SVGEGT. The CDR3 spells CASSYPQGRGTDTQYF. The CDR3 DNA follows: TGTGCCAGCAGTTACCCGCAGGGAAGGGGGACAGATACGCAGTATTTT.

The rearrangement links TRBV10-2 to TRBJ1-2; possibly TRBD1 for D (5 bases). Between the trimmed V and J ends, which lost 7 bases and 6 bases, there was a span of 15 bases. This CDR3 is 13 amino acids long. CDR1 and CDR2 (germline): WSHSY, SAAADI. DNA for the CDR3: TGCGCCAGCAATCGGGACTTCGGCGATGGCTACACCTTC. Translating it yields CASNRDFGDGYTF.

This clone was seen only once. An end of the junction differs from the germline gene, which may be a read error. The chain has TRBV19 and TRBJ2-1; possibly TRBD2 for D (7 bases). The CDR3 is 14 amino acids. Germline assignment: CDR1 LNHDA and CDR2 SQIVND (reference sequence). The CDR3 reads CASSKGGGYIEQFF. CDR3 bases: TGTGCCAGTAGTAAAGGGGGGGGCTACATTGAGCAGTTCTTC.

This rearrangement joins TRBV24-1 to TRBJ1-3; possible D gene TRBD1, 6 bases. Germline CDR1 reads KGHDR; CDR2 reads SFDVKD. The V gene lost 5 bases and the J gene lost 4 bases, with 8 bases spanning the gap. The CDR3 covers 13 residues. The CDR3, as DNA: TGTGCCACCAGTGGGACAGACGGAAACACCATATATTTT. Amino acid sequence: CATSGTDGNTIYF.

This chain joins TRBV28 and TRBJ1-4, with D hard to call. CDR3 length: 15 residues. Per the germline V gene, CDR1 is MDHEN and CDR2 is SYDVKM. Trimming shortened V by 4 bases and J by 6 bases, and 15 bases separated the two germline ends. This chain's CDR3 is CASSSAGGGDEKLFF. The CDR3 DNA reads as TGTGCCAGCAGTTCGGCGGGAGGAGGAGATGAAAAACTGTTTTTT.

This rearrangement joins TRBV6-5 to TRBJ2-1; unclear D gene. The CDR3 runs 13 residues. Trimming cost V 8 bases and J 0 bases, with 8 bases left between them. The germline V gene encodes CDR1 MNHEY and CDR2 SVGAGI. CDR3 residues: CASSRSSYNEQFF. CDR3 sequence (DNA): TGTGCCAGCTCCCGTAGCTCCTACAATGAGCAGTTCTTC.

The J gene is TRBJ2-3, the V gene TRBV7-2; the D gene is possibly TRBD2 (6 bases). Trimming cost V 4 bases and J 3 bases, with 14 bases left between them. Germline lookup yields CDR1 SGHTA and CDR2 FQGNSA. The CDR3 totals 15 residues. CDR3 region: CASSSTRGNTDTQYF. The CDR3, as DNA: TGTGCCAGCAGCTCAACGCGGGGCAATACAGATACGCAGTATTTT.

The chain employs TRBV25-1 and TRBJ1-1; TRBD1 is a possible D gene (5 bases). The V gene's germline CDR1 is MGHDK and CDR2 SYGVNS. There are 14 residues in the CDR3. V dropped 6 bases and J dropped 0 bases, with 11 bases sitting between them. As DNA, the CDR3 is TGTGCCAGCAGAGGTGTGGGGCTGAACACTGAAGCTTTCTTT. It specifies CASRGVGLNTEAFF.

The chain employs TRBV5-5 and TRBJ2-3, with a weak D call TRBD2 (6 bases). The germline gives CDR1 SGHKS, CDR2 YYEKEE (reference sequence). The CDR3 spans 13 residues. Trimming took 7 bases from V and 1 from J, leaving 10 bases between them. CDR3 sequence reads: CASLSGGTDTQYF. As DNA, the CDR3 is TGTGCCAGCCTCTCGGGGGGCACAGATACGCAGTATTTT.

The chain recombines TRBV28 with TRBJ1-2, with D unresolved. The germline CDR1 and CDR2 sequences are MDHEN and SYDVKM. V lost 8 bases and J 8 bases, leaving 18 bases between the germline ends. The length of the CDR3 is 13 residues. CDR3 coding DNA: TGTGCCAGCTGCCGTTCCCTCGCGAGAGGCTACACCTTC. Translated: CASCRSLARGYTF.

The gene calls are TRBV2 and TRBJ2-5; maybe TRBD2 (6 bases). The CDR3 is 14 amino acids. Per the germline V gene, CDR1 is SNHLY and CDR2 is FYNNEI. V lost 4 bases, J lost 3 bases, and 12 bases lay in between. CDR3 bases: TGTGCCAGCAGTGTACTGCGGGGTGAAGAGACCCAGTACTTC. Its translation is CASSVLRGEETQYF.

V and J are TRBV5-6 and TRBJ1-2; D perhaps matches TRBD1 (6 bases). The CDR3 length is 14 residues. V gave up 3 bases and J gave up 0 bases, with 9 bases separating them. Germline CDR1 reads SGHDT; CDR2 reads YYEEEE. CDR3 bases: TGTGCCAGCAGCTCCGGGACATCTAACTATGGCTACACCTTC. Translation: CASSSGTSNYGYTF.

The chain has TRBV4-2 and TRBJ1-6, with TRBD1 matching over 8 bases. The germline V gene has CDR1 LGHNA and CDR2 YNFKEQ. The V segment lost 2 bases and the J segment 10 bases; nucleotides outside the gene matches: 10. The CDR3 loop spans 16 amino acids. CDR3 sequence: CASSQNPGQGESPLHF. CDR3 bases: TGTGCCAGCAGCCAAAACCCCGGACAGGGAGAATCACCCCTCCACTTT.

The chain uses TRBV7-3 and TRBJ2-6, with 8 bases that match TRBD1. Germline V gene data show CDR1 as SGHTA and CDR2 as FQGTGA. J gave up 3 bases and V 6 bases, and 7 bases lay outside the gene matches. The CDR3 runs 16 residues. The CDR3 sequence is CASSTPGGLGANVLTF. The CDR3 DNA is TGTGCCAGCAGTACCCCAGGGGGCCTTGGGGCCAACGTCCTGACTTTC.

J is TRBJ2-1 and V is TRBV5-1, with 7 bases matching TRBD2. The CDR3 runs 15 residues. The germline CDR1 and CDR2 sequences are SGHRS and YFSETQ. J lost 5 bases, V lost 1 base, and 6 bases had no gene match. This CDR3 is CASSLTLAVNNEQFF. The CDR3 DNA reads TGCGCCAGCAGCTTGACGCTAGCGGTAAACAATGAGCAGTTCTTC.

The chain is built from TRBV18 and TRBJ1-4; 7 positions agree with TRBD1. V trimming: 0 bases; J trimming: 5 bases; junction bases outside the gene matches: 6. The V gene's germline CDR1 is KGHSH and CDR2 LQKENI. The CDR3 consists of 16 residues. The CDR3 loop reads CASSPPAQGSNEKLFF. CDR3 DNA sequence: TGTGCCAGCTCACCACCTGCACAGGGGTCCAATGAAAAACTGTTTTTT.

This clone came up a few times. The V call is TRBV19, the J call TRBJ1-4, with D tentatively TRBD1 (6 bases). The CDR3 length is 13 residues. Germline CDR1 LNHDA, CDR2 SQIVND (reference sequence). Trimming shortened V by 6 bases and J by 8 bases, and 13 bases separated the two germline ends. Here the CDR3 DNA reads TGTGCCAGTAGCCAGGGGAGAGGAGAAAAACTGTTTTTT. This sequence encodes CASSQGRGEKLFF. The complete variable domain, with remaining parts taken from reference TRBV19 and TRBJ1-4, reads DGGITQSPKYLFRKEGQNVTLSCEQNLNHDAMYWYRQDPGQGLRLIYYSQIVNDFQKGDIAEGYSVSREKKESFPLTVTSAQKNPTAFYLCASSQGRGEKLFFGSGTQLSVL.

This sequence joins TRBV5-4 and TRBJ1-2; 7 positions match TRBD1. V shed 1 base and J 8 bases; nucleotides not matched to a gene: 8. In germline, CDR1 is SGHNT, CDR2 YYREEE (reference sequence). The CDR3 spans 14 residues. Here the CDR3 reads CASSLRGQKMGYTF. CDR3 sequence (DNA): TGTGCCAGCAGCTTGCGGGGACAGAAAATGGGCTACACCTTC. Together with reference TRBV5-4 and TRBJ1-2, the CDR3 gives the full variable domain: ETGVTQSPTHLIKTRGQQVTLRCSSQSGHNTVSWYQQALGQGPQFIFQYYREEENGRGNFPPRFSGLQFPNYSSELNVNALELDDSALYLCASSLRGQKMGYTFGSGTRLTVV.

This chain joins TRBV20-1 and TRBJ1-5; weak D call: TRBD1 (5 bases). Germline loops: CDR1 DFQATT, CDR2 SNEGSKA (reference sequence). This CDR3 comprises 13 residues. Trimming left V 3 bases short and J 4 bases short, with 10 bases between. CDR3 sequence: CSASLPGNQPQHF. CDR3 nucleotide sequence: TGCAGTGCTAGTTTGCCAGGGAATCAGCCCCAGCATTTT.

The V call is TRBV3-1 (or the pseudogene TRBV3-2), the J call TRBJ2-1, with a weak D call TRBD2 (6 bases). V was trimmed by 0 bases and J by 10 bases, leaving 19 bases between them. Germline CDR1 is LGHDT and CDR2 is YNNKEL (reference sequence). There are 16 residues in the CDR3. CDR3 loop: CASSQDGERAFKEQFF. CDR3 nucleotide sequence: TGTGCCAGCAGCCAAGATGGAGAGCGGGCCTTCAAGGAGCAGTTCTTC.